The sequence of this T cell receptor (beta chain) was determined in a study of cytomegalovirus exposure and HLA in healthy donors (dated by TCRdb to the late 2010s). For the wider study: According to an earlier analysis of 587 of the donors, about 190 million T cells yielded approximately 120 million unique TCR beta sequences and around 280 Gb of sequence data. Of the 350 to 450 genotyped donors, 65% to 90% fell in the genetic ancestry cluster associated with self-reported Caucasian donors. An earlier analysis of 450 to 750 of the donors used high-throughput TCR beta sequencing to judge whether each TCR beta V gene segment behaved as functional or pseudogenic. Alongside the repertoire data, information on donor age, sex, ethnicity and CMV serostatus was compiled. The later analysis used no new phenotypic data to find candidate immune exposures, relying instead on TCR beta sequences and their occurrence across donors. The number of typed donors differed by locus: roughly 629-640 for A, B, C, DRB1 and DQB1; some 500 for DQA1; over 600 for DPA1; and around 470 for DPB1. Genome-wide SNP genotypes for about three fifths of the roughly 670 donors were used in a later genetic analysis, which treated that subset as a discovery cohort. HLA typing included class I and class II loci at four-digit resolution. The study aimed to test whether cataloging public T cell receptors could reveal signatures of past pathogen exposure. In a later analysis, previously published TCR beta repertoires from several hundred donors were re-analyzed and high-resolution HLA genotyping was added so that TCR occurrence patterns could be studied. All discovery cohort repertoires had been generated using a single sequencing platform. To predict cytomegalovirus infection status, the study combined high-throughput TCR immunosequencing, statistical association of individual TCRs with disease status, and machine learning. In addition to the first cohort of 666 subjects, a separate validation cohort of about 120 different subjects was used. Among about 390 genotyped donors of the cohort, an average of about 240,000 unique TCR beta nucleotide sequences were sequenced per donor, about a sixth of them non-productive. An early release that covered more than 550 HLA-typed donors contained about 290 gigabases of sequencing data and around 85 million unique TCR sequences. About five DR-DQ haplotypes were handled as single units for association and clustering, since linkage in the cohort was strong. The study used immunosequencing to profile the T cell repertoires of 666 subjects and linked those repertoires to cytomegalovirus serostatus.

In total, roughly 670 healthy bone marrow donors made up the cohort. At the time of sampling, all cohort members were nominally healthy, though unrecorded immune exposures were likely present. The donor was CMV seronegative and was included in the group of several hundred seronegative cohort members. A peripheral blood sample was collected from each donor, and TCR beta sequencing was performed on peripheral blood mononuclear cells. Genomic DNA extraction from the blood cell samples was performed with the Qiagen DNeasy Blood Extraction Kit. The library was prepared using the immunoSEQ multiplex PCR assay. For the multiplex PCR, a mixture combining 60 forward primers for TCR Vbeta segments and 13 reverse primers for TCR Jbeta segments was used. A multiplex PCR assay on genomic DNA amplified the CDR3 region of rearranged TCR beta genes. On the Illumina HiSeq System, the amplified TCR beta libraries were sequenced as 87-base-pair reads. The study's processing was this. A later analysis tallied approximately 87 million unique TCR beta chains across the approximately 670 repertoires, and some 10 million of those chains were shared by two or more donors. Raw reads were error-corrected and collapsed into unique sequences by a nearest-neighbor algorithm in which closely related sequences were merged to remove PCR and sequencing errors. V, D and J gene segments were assigned by aligning CDR3 sequences to IMGT reference sequences. For a sequence to be retained, a match of at least six nucleotides was required to both a V gene segment and a J gene segment. Rearrangements were called productive when the CDR3 lacked stop codons and stayed in frame with V and J; all others were non-productive. Following IMGT convention, CDR3 was defined as the stretch from the second conserved V-encoded cysteine to the conserved J-encoded phenylalanine. The earlier analysis of some 600 of the donors excluded sequences that lacked an unambiguous match to a single V gene segment. In an earlier analysis of several hundred of the donors, V segments were called functional above 56.7% productive rearrangements and were called segregating when the between-donor standard deviation exceeded 5%. A statistical classification framework was built to diagnose cytomegalovirus status from the catalog of TCR beta chain sequences. In a later analysis, V and J genes were assigned by comparing TCR nucleotide sequences against IMGT/GENE-DB human TR gene sequences. The TCRdist pipeline was used in a later analysis to assign CDR3 sequences and most-parsimonious VDJ recombination scenarios. In a later analysis, each TCR beta chain was defined by its CDR3 amino acid sequence together with its V-gene family, and reads lacking a unique V-gene family were excluded. As a way to deal with suspected cross-contamination and a sequencing artifact, a later analysis dropped under 600 nucleotide sequences that were highly shared and had low generation probability. For each public chain, a later analysis derived a clonal expansion index from normalized ranks of inferred template counts within each repertoire. Generation probabilities in a later analysis came from a VDJ recombination model fitted to out-of-frame rearrangements, and those results were checked against IGoR. In a later analysis, hypergeometric tests were used to score TCR-TCR, TCR-HLA and TCR-CMV co-occurrence, with a repertoire-size bias correction applied to TCR pairs. In a later analysis, false discovery rates were estimated by permuting HLA or CMV assignments 20 times. A later analysis grouped co-occurring TCRs with DBSCAN, adding TCRdist sequence similarity when clustering within HLA-allele-positive subsets. For co-occurrence clustering, repertoires with fewer than 30,000 or more than 120,000 public chains were excluded, along with roughly five repertoires with anomalous nucleotide sharing. Not all clones reach the TCRdb copy of this immuneACCESS table, which keeps in-frame sequences only. Checked studies attribute under half of the gap to unresolved V genes and leave the rest unexplained. That table supplies the V and J calls and clone size; D and trimming were determined from the DNA. The sample records 140,000 or so clones, 76% of which are singletons. The ten largest clones capture around 1.9% of the sample.

Results the study describes overall, beyond this receptor: A later analysis found that most CMV-associated TCR beta chains appeared HLA-restricted, with HLA associations seemingly driven largely by CMV exposure. Roughly uniform sequencing depth across donors was assumed in presence/absence analyses, although this assumption may not hold. A further reported finding was that TCR beta sequences accurately predicted the HLA-A and HLA-B alleles for most subjects in the first cohort. Most TCR sequences were observed very rarely across donors, whereas some public TCRs were present in many individuals. Because some donors lacked HLA typing at each locus, the association tests relied only on the typed subset. A group of highly shared sequence variants was considered likely to be a technical artifact of the sequencing pipeline. In a later analysis, TCR association rates were found to vary across HLA loci, with the most associated TCRs seen for DRB1 alleles and the fewest for HLA-C alleles. A later genetic analysis associated a missense DCLRE1C variant with V-gene and J-gene trimming of TCR beta chains, and an independent cohort replicated the association. Because counts were too low, seventeen rarely observed V segments, including chromosome 9 orphons, were excluded from the earlier analysis of 500 to 700 of the donors. A later genetic analysis reported fewer N-insertions in productive TCRs among donors in an Asian-associated ancestry cluster than the approximately 670-donor mean. A few of the identified cytomegalovirus-associated TCR beta chains were confirmed in vitro to be specific for cytomegalovirus antigens. This cohort had only TCR beta chains sequenced, and the lack of alpha or paired-chain data limited which features could be detected. In the study, some 160 TCR beta chains were listed as associated with cytomegalovirus. Cytomegalovirus status was reported to be diagnosed by the classifier with high specificity and sensitivity in both the original and validation cohorts. When HLA alleles, especially DR and DQ, strongly co-occurred, TCR associations were difficult to assign to individual alleles. In a later analysis, HLA-associated TCR beta chains were found to be more clonally expanded and to have lower generation probabilities than equally common non-associated chains. At a false discovery rate of 0.05, a later analysis linked around 15,000 TCR beta sequences to specific HLA alleles. Correlated functional status among segregating V segments might be attributable to linkage disequilibrium, but an unknown experimental factor could not be ruled out. The only immune exposure information available for the cohort was CMV serostatus. In an earlier analysis of fewer than 750 of the donors, most TCR beta V segments were observed in productive rearrangements about 90% or about 30% of the time, broadly matching IMGT annotations. A later analysis reported that several top co-occurrence clusters appeared linked to parvovirus B19, influenza, CMV and Epstein-Barr virus. The authors suggested that the approach could potentially be extended to other disease states and immunological phenotypes. The 87-base-pair reads could not distinguish some IMGT-functional V segments, including TRBV6-2 and TRBV6-3, so those segments were excluded.

A remark on this clone: Its recognized antigen is unknown. Nothing much larger sits one base from this clone, and base qualities are not available.

V loses 4 bases at its end and J loses 4 bases; junction bases beyond the gene matches: 9. Inclusive of the bounding cysteine and phenylalanine, the CDR3 is 15 residues long. The CDR3 DNA has 45 bases and is translated from base 1. The germline V gene (reference sequence) supplies CDR1 SEHNR and CDR2 FQNEAQ. This receptor was taken from a man aged 35 to 55 in good health and CMV-seronegative. Sequencing used PBMCs. The chain joins TRBV7-9 to TRBJ2-5; TRBD1 aligns with 7 central bases. Here the CDR3 is given as CASSWEGGRGETQYF. The nucleotide sequence is given as TGTGCCAGCAGCTGGGAAGGGGGCCGGGGAGAGACCCAGTACTTC.